These 22 T cell receptor beta chains share one sample of origin, sequenced in a study of shared T cell receptors in the human thymus (dated by TCRdb to the early 2020s). The library came from the immunoSEQ multiplex PCR assay. This is the immuneACCESS table as TCRdb keeps it, with only in-frame sequences that have V and J called. A part of the clones is gone; compared with another copy, unresolved V genes explain less than half, and the rest is unexplained. For this sample the table gives about 540,000 clones, of which about 80% were detected only once. The top ten clonotypes cover around 0.012% of the sample. Another study also made use of these data, one on human thymus T cells.

The sample comprised thymocytes. Source of these receptors: a boy in the first two years of life with a congenital heart defect. Donor details come from another sample of the same person, matched by shared clones.

The table lists this clone with a few counts. The V and J genes are TRBV19 and TRBJ2-7, with a tentative D call TRBD2 (6 bases). This CDR3 spans 14 amino acids. CDR1 is LNHDA and CDR2 is SQIVND in the germline V gene (reference sequence). V lost 3 bases and J lost 3, with 12 bases in between. CDR3 loop: CASSIGGTFYEQYF. In DNA form, the CDR3 reads TGTGCCAGTAGTATCGGGGGTACTTTCTACGAGCAGTACTTC.

The chain uses TRBV5-6 and TRBJ2-7; 10 bases align to TRBD1. CDR1 is SGHDT, CDR2 YYEEEE, per germline. There are 14 residues in the CDR3. Trimming at V came to 3 bases and at J to 4 bases, leaving 4 bases not matched to a gene. CDR3 coding DNA: TGTGCCAGCAGCTGGGGACAGGGGTCTTACGAGCAGTACTTC. As protein: CASSWGQGSYEQYF.

The V gene is TRBV5-1, the J gene TRBJ1-1; D call uncertain. V was pared by 0 bases and J by 0 bases, with 3 bases between. The CDR3 sequence is 13 residues long. Germline CDR1 SGHRS, CDR2 YFSETQ. CDR3 in amino acids: CASSLGMNTEAFF. Written as DNA, the CDR3 is TGCGCCAGCAGCTTGGGTATGAACACTGAAGCTTTCTTT. Full variable domain (outside the CDR3, taken from reference TRBV5-1 and TRBJ1-1): KAGVTQTPRYLIKTRGQQVTLSCSPISGHRSVSWYQQTPGQGLQFLFEYFSETQRNKGNFPGRFSGRQFSNSRSEMNVSTLELGDSALYLCASSLGMNTEAFFGQGTRLTVV.

The genes are TRBV4-1 and TRBJ2-5, with TRBD2 as a possible D gene (5 bases). The J call may be in error: the DNA end matches TRBJ2-7 better. Germline CDR1 reads MGHRA; CDR2 reads YSYEKL. The CDR3 length is 16 residues. The CDR3 DNA sequence: TGCGCCAGCAGCCAAGGAATCGGGGTTAGGCGCTACGAGCAGTACTTC. Protein: CASSQGIGVRRYEQYF.

This clone occurred a few times. This chain uses TRBV30 with TRBJ2-3, with D perhaps TRBD2 (7 bases). The CDR3 covers 18 residues. V was cut by 5 bases and J by 0 bases, with 24 bases left in between. CDR1 is GTSNPN and CDR2 is SVGIG in the germline V gene (reference sequence). The CDR3, as DNA: TGTGCCTGGCCCCAGAGGTTAGCGGGCCAGGGGAGCACAGATACGCAGTATTTT. Its translation is CAWPQRLAGQGSTDTQYF.

The rearrangement uses TRBV9 and TRBJ2-3; TRBD2 matches 7 bases. Germline assignment: CDR1 SGDLS and CDR2 YYNGEE. The V and J ends lost 2 bases and 1 base, in that order; junction bases with no gene match: 7. The CDR3 spans 16 residues. The CDR3 DNA reads TGTGCCAGCAGCGTCGGAGGGAGGGCCGGCACAGATACGCAGTATTTT. Residues: CASSVGGRAGTDTQYF.

V and J are TRBV6-1 and TRBJ2-7, with TRBD1 matching over 10 bases. Trimming removed 1 base from V and 5 bases from J; junction bases left unmatched: 5. This CDR3 contains 15 residues. CDR1 is MNHNS and CDR2 is SASEGT in the germline V gene. The CDR3 protein is CASSEVGTGEDEQYF. The CDR3, as DNA: TGTGCCAGCAGTGAAGTTGGGACAGGGGAAGACGAGCAGTACTTC.

This chain connects TRBV5-1 to TRBJ2-1; unclear D gene. V lost 4 bases, J lost 4 bases, and 6 bases lay in between. From germline, CDR1 is SGHRS and CDR2 YFSETQ. The CDR3 spans 12 residues. In DNA, the CDR3 is TGCGCCAGCAGCCCCAGATACAATGAGCAGTTCTTC. Its translation is CASSPRYNEQFF.

This sequence joins TRBV7-2 and TRBJ2-7; 13 nucleotides agree with TRBD2. This CDR3 has 17 residues. In germline, CDR1 is SGHTA, CDR2 FQGNSA. J gave up 3 bases and V 2 bases, and 7 bases lay outside the gene matches. CDR3 residues: CASSLIRTSGRGYEQYF. CDR3 bases: TGTGCCAGCAGCTTAATCCGGACTAGCGGGAGAGGCTACGAGCAGTACTTC.

The chain has TRBV4-1 and TRBJ1-4, with 8 bases matching TRBD1. CDR1 is MGHRA, CDR2 YSYEKL, per germline. V shed 1 base and J 7 bases; nucleotides not matched to a gene: 2. The CDR3 has 14 amino acids. CDR3 amino acids: CASSQGTGCEKLFF. DNA for the CDR3: TGCGCCAGCAGCCAAGGGACAGGGTGTGAAAAACTGTTTTTT.

The chain couples TRBV6-5 to TRBJ2-1; 11 bases align to TRBD2. With V trimmed by 5 bases and J by 8 bases, 8 bases remained unmatched. Germline assignment: CDR1 MNHEY and CDR2 SVGAGI. This CDR3 region has 15 residues. Here the CDR3 reads CASSPLAGEVYEQFF. For the CDR3, the DNA is TGTGCCAGCAGTCCACTAGCGGGAGAAGTCTATGAGCAGTTCTTC.

V is TRBV6-5 and J is TRBJ2-7; possibly TRBD1 for D (5 bases). The germline V gene has CDR1 MNHEY and CDR2 SVGAGI. Trimming took off 2 bases at V and 3 bases at J, with 17 bases between the two ends. The CDR3 runs 16 residues. The CDR3 nucleotides read TGTGCCAGCAGTTACCGGACGACAGTAGAACTCTACGAGCAGTACTTC. This translates into CASSYRTTVELYEQYF.

This clone was observed a single time. The rearrangement joins TRBV11-3 to TRBJ2-4; D is uncertain. Trimming stripped 3 bases from V and 1 base from J, with 7 bases between. CDR3 length: 14 residues. The germline gives CDR1 SGHNT, CDR2 YENEEA. In nucleotides, the CDR3 is TGTGCCAGCAGCTTCCCGGTGGCCAAAAACATTCAGTACTTC. As protein: CASSFPVAKNIQYF.

This clone is a singleton in its sample. V usage is TRBV18 and J usage is TRBJ2-3; perhaps TRBD1 as D (6 bases). Germline V lookup: CDR1 KGHSH, CDR2 LQKENI. CDR3 length: 15 residues. V dropped 4 bases and J dropped 2 bases, with 13 bases sitting between them. The CDR3 here is CASSRPQGHTDTQYF. The CDR3 nucleotides are TGTGCCAGCTCACGACCACAGGGACACACAGATACGCAGTATTTT.

The rearrangement joins TRBV7-2 to TRBJ2-3; D is possibly TRBD2 (6 bases). Germline V lookup: CDR1 SGHTA, CDR2 FQGNSA. V lost 5 bases, J lost 0 bases, and 15 bases lay in between. The CDR3 has 16 amino acids. For the CDR3, the DNA is TGTGCCAGCAGCCGGGGACTTACGACTAGCACAGATACGCAGTATTTT. Translation gives CASSRGLTTSTDTQYF.

The chain couples TRBV18 to TRBJ2-7; 7 bases line up with TRBD2. The CDR3 contains 15 residues. The J segment lost 0 bases and the V segment lost 3 bases, leaving 5 bases of the junction unmatched. The germline CDR1 and CDR2 sequences are KGHSH and LQKENI. As DNA, the CDR3 is TGTGCCAGCTCACCGGCGGGACTACTCTCCTACGAGCAGTACTTC. The encoded protein is CASSPAGLLSYEQYF.

V and J are TRBV19 and TRBJ2-7; perhaps TRBD2 as D (5 bases). V shed 3 bases and J shed 2 bases, with 11 bases lying between them. Germline lookup yields CDR1 LNHDA and CDR2 SQIVND (reference sequence). This CDR3 is built from 14 residues. CDR3 coding DNA: TGTGCCAGTAGTATCAAGGCCGGGACCTACGAGCAGTACTTC. Its translation: CASSIKAGTYEQYF.

This chain connects TRBV28 to TRBJ2-5, with TRBD1 as a possible D gene (6 bases). TRBJ2-7 explains the end of the DNA better; the J call may be wrong. Germline values: CDR1 MDHEN, CDR2 SYDVKM. The CDR3 is 13 residues long. CDR3 sequence reads: CASRPGHPYEQYF. The CDR3 DNA sequence: TGTGCCAGCAGACCGGGACACCCCTACGAGCAGTACTTC.

The chain employs TRBV2 and TRBJ2-7; TRBD1 aligns across 10 bases. Germline values: CDR1 SNHLY, CDR2 FYNNEI. This CDR3 comprises 16 residues. The ends lost 8 bases at V and 0 bases at J; junction bases unmatched: 10. The CDR3 coding sequence is TGTGCCAGCTGGAGGACAGGGGGACACAGCTCCTACGAGCAGTACTTC. It specifies CASWRTGGHSSYEQYF. The entire variable domain, with the rest obtained from reference TRBV2 and TRBJ2-7, is as follows: EPEVTQTPSHQVTQMGQEVILRCVPISNHLYFYWYRQILGQKVEFLVSFYNNEISEKSEIFDDQFSVERPDGSNFTLKIRSTKLEDSAMYFCASWRTGGHSSYEQYFGPGTRLTVT.

This clone has just one count. The CDR3 DNA reads as TGTGCCAGCAGCTTAGCGGGTCTAGCGGGAGGGCCAGACACCGGGGAGCTGTTTTTT. Translated, it gives CASSLAGLAGGPDTGELFF. The chain has TRBV7-4 and TRBJ2-2; 12 bases line up with TRBD2. After removal of 0 bases from V and 3 bases from J, the junction contained 8 bases not matched to a gene. This CDR3 has 19 amino acids. Per germline, CDR1 SGHVT and CDR2 SQSDAQ. Complete variable domain (other parts from reference TRBV7-4 and TRBJ2-2): GAGVSQSPRYKVAKRGRDVALRCDSISGHVTLYWYRQTLGQGSEVLTYSQSDAQRDKSGRPSGRFSAERPERSVSTLKIQRTEQGDSAVYLCASSLAGLAGGPDTGELFFGEGSRLTVL.

This clone occurred a few times. The rearrangement uses TRBV7-3 and TRBJ2-1, with D perhaps TRBD1 (6 bases). CDR1 is SGHTA and CDR2 is FQGTGA in the germline V gene. The CDR3 consists of 17 residues. Between the trimmed V and J ends, which lost 5 bases and 0 bases, there was a span of 17 bases. This CDR3 is CASSSLGGPSSYNEQFF. CDR3 bases: TGTGCCAGCAGCAGCCTTGGGGGCCCTAGCTCCTACAATGAGCAGTTCTTC.

V gene TRBV6-1 combines with J gene TRBJ2-6; D might be TRBD1 (6 bases). Germline assignment: CDR1 MNHNS and CDR2 SASEGT. The CDR3 contains 16 residues. The V and J ends lost 2 bases and 0 bases respectively, with 8 bases between them. The CDR3 loop is CASSETGSSGANVLTF. CDR3 nucleotide sequence: TGTGCCAGCAGTGAAACAGGGAGCTCTGGGGCCAACGTCCTGACTTTC.